This T cell receptor (beta chain) was found in a study of cytomegalovirus exposure and HLA in healthy donors (TCRdb year 2017). For the wider study: According to an earlier analysis of 587 of the donors, about 179 million T cells yielded some 120 million unique TCR beta sequences and less than 300 Gb of sequence data. Using immunosequencing, the study profiled T cell repertoires from 550 to 750 subjects and related those repertoires to cytomegalovirus serostatus. Rather than using new phenotypic data, the later analysis identified candidate immune exposures from TCR beta sequences and from how often those sequences occurred across donors. To decide whether each TCR beta V gene segment behaved as functional or pseudogenic, an earlier analysis of nearly 600 of the donors relied on high-throughput TCR beta sequencing. Donor age, sex, ethnicity and CMV serostatus were collected together with the repertoire data. Because of strong linkage in the cohort, a few DR-DQ haplotypes were treated as single units for association and clustering. A later genetic analysis took genome-wide SNP genotypes for about 55% of the 666 donors and used that subset as a discovery cohort. Typing coverage varied by locus: roughly 629-640 donors for A, B, C, DRB1 and DQB1; roughly 510 for DQA1; more than 600 for DPA1; 400 to 480 for DPB1. HLA typing included class I and class II loci at four-digit resolution. The aim of the study was to test whether cataloging public T cell receptors could identify signatures of past pathogen exposure. In a later analysis, previously published TCR beta repertoires from more than 500 donors were re-analyzed and high-resolution HLA genotyping was added so that TCR occurrence patterns could be studied. To predict cytomegalovirus infection status, the study combined high-throughput TCR immunosequencing, statistical association of individual TCRs with disease status, and machine learning. Across approximately 400 genotyped donors of the cohort, an average of about 240,000 unique TCR beta nucleotide sequences per donor were sequenced, and roughly 17% of those sequences were non-productive. An early release covering roughly 600 HLA-typed donors comprised about 300 gigabases of sequencing data and tens of millions of unique TCR sequences. Every discovery cohort repertoire had been produced on one sequencing platform. Of the roughly 400 genotyped donors, over 65% fell in the genetic ancestry cluster associated with self-reported Caucasian donors. Along with the roughly 670-subject first cohort, a separate validation cohort of about 110 different subjects was used.

What the research found in general, with its limitations: Because HLA typing was missing for some donors at each locus, association tests included only the typed subset. A later genetic analysis associated a missense DCLRE1C variant with V-gene and J-gene trimming of TCR beta chains, and an independent cohort replicated the association. Sequencing depth was assumed to be roughly uniform across donors in the presence/absence analyses, though that assumption may not hold. This cohort had only TCR beta chains sequenced, and the lack of alpha or paired-chain data limited which features could be detected. The authors suggested that the approach could potentially be extended to other disease states and immunological phenotypes. The sequencing pipeline was judged likely to have produced a cluster of highly shared sequence variants as a technical artifact. In a later analysis, TCR association rates were found to vary across HLA loci, with the most associated TCRs seen for DRB1 alleles and the fewest for HLA-C alleles. According to a later genetic analysis, donors in an Asian-associated ancestry cluster had fewer N-insertions in productive TCRs than the approximately 630-donor mean. A few of the identified cytomegalovirus-associated TCR beta chains were confirmed in vitro to be specific for cytomegalovirus antigens. Most TCR sequences were seen in very few donors, while some public TCRs were found in many individuals. A further reported finding was that TCR beta sequences accurately predicted the HLA-A and HLA-B alleles for most subjects in the first cohort. Linkage disequilibrium might explain the correlated functional status among segregating V segments, but an unknown experimental factor could not be ruled out. Some IMGT-functional V segments, including TRBV6-2 and TRBV6-3, could not be distinguished by the 87-base-pair reads and were therefore excluded. An earlier analysis of several hundred of the donors showed that most TCR beta V segments appeared in productive rearrangements either about 87% or about 30% of the time, which broadly matched IMGT annotations. In a later analysis, some 18,000 TCR beta sequences were associated with specific HLA alleles at a false discovery rate of 0.05. The study gave a list of 150 to 200 TCR beta chains associated with cytomegalovirus. In a later analysis, most CMV-associated TCR beta chains were found to appear HLA-restricted, with HLA associations seemingly driven largely by CMV exposure. Assigning TCR associations to individual alleles was difficult when HLA alleles, especially DR and DQ, strongly co-occurred. Over 15 rarely observed V segments, including chromosome 9 orphons, were excluded from the earlier analysis of some 590 of the donors because counts were too low. The classifier was reported to diagnose cytomegalovirus status with high specificity and sensitivity in both the original cohort and the validation cohort. A later analysis found that HLA-associated TCR beta chains were more clonally expanded and had lower generation probabilities than equally common non-associated chains. In a later analysis, several top co-occurrence clusters were reported to appear linked to parvovirus B19, influenza, CMV and Epstein-Barr virus. CMV serostatus was the only immune exposure information available for the cohort.

A single count supports this clone. This clone's antigen is unknown. Base-call qualities are not available, and no considerably larger clone is one nucleotide away. To prepare the library, the immunoSEQ multiplex PCR assay was applied. A mixture of 60 forward primers for TCR Vbeta segments and 13 reverse primers for TCR Jbeta segments was used in the multiplex PCR. A multiplex PCR assay on genomic DNA amplified the CDR3 region of rearranged TCR beta genes. On the Illumina HiSeq System, the amplified TCR beta libraries were sequenced as 87-base-pair reads. As for the authors' bioinformatics: In a later analysis, tens of millions of unique TCR beta chains were counted across the approximately 670 repertoires, and around 10 million of these chains were shared by at least two donors. Raw reads were error-corrected and collapsed into unique sequences by a nearest-neighbor algorithm in which closely related sequences were merged to remove PCR and sequencing errors. CDR3 sequences were aligned to IMGT reference sequences to assign V, D and J gene segments. For a sequence to be retained, a match of at least six nucleotides was required to both a V gene segment and a J gene segment. Rearrangements were classified as productive when the CDR3 lacked stop codons and remained in frame with V and J, and all other rearrangements were classified as non-productive. CDR3 was defined by IMGT convention, running from the second conserved V-encoded cysteine to the conserved J-encoded phenylalanine. The earlier analysis of around 640 of the donors excluded sequences that lacked an unambiguous match to a single V gene segment. In an earlier analysis of 587 of the donors, a V segment was called functional when productive rearrangements were above 56.7%, and segregating when the standard deviation between donors exceeded 5%. A statistical classification framework was built for diagnosing cytomegalovirus status from the catalog of TCR beta chain sequences. In a later analysis, TCR nucleotide sequences were compared against IMGT/GENE-DB human TR gene sequences so that V and J genes could be assigned. Using the TCRdist pipeline, a later analysis assigned CDR3 sequences along with most-parsimonious VDJ recombination scenarios. In a later analysis, each TCR beta chain was defined by its CDR3 amino acid sequence together with its V-gene family, and reads lacking a unique V-gene family were excluded. A later analysis removed several hundred highly shared, low-generation-probability nucleotide sequences to deal with suspected cross-contamination and a sequencing artifact. In a later analysis, a clonal expansion index for each public chain was calculated from normalized within-repertoire ranks of inferred template counts. In a later analysis, generation probabilities were computed with a VDJ recombination model fitted to out-of-frame rearrangements, and the resulting probabilities were checked against IGoR. In a later analysis, TCR-TCR, TCR-HLA and TCR-CMV co-occurrence was scored with hypergeometric tests, and a repertoire-size bias correction was applied to TCR pairs. To estimate false discovery rates, a later analysis permuted the HLA or CMV assignments 20 times. In a later analysis, co-occurring TCRs were grouped with DBSCAN, and TCRdist sequence similarity was added when clustering was performed within HLA-allele-positive subsets. Co-occurrence clustering excluded repertoires with fewer than 30,000 or more than 120,000 public chains, plus five with anomalous nucleotide sharing. Here the immuneACCESS table is served through TCRdb, limited to in-frame sequences with V and J called. Missing clones are a known gap in these copies; in checked studies unresolved V genes cover under half, and the rest lacks a known reason. That table gives V, J and clone size, and the DNA gave D and trimming. Across this sample there are some 180,000 clones, with 82% seen only once. Roughly 1.5% of the sample belongs to the ten largest clones.

The CDR3, from cysteine to phenylalanine, totals 15 residues. Only the CDR3 DNA stays, 45 bases, in frame from base 1. The CDR1 and CDR2 encoded by the germline V gene are SGHTA and FQGNSA. V is pruned by 5 bases and J by 4 bases, leaving 8 bases of the junction without a gene match. The cohort was made up of 666 healthy bone marrow donors. Cohort members were all nominally healthy when sampled, although unrecorded immune exposures were likely present. The donor tested CMV seronegative and was one of the 352 seronegative cohort members. A peripheral blood sample was collected from each donor, and TCR beta sequencing was performed on peripheral blood mononuclear cells. Genomic DNA was extracted from the blood cell samples with the Qiagen DNeasy Blood Extraction Kit.

Sample: PBMCs. The clonotype originates from a woman aged 18 to 35 in good health and CMV-seronegative. The sequence is built from TRBV7-2 and TRBJ2-1; 7 bases in the middle match TRBD2. The CDR3 sequence is CASSRRPGGYNEQFF. The sequenced DNA is TGTGCCAGCAGCCGGAGGCCGGGAGGATACAATGAGCAGTTCTTC.